Sequencing of this T cell receptor beta chain was carried out in a study of cytomegalovirus exposure and HLA in healthy donors. Study outcomes and limitations: TCR beta chains associated with HLA were, in a later analysis, more clonally expanded than equally common others. A later analysis found most CMV-associated TCR beta chains apparently HLA-restricted. It was likely that a cluster of highly shared sequence variants was a sequencing artifact. The productive fraction for most TCR beta V segments was about 87% or about 30% in an earlier analysis.

This clone was found a few times. Its target is unknown. V gave up 2 bases and J gave up 4 bases, with 12 bases separating them. The CDR3 contains 15 residues. CDR1 and CDR2 (germline): LNHDA, SQIVND (reference sequence). The primer mix had 60 Vbeta and 13 Jbeta primers. Clones were read by immunoSEQ multiplex PCR, and TCRdb kept only the in-frame ones, dropping some. The sample consists of approximately 90,000 clones, less than 10% of them appearing once. The sample comprised PBMCs. The V and J genes are TRBV19 and TRBJ2-1; TRBD2 is a possible D gene (6 bases). The origin of this receptor is a man in his forties or fifties in good health and CMV-seronegative. CDR3 protein: CASSIRLGGYNEQFF. CDR3 DNA: TGTGCCAGTAGTATAAGGTTGGGGGGATACAATGAGCAGTTCTTC.